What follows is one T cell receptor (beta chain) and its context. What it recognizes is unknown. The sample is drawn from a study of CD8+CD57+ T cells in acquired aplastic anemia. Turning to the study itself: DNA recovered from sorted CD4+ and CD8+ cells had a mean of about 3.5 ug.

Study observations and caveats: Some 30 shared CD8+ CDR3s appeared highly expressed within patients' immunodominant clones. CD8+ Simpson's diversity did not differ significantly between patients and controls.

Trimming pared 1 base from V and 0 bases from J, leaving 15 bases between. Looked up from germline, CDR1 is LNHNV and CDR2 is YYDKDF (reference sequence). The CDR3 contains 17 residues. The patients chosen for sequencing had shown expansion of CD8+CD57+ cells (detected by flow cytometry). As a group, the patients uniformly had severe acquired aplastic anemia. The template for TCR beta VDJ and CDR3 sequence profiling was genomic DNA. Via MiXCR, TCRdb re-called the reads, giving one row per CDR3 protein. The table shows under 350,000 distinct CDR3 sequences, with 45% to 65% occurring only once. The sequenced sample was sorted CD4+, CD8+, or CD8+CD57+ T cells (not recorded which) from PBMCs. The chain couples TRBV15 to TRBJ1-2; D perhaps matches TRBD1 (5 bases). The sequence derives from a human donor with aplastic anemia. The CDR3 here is CATSRVGRGPANYGYTF. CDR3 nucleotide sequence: TGTGCCACCAGCAGAGTTGGTCGGGGACCGGCTAACTATGGCTACACCTTC.